This TCR beta chain is from a study of technical replicates of blood from several donors. The method was immunoSEQ multiplex PCR; TCRdb's version includes in-frame clones alone and lacks a portion of them. The data show fewer than 80,000 clones, around 92% seen once. This clone was detected a few times. This CDR3 has 16 residues. Germline V gives CDR1 MNHEY, CDR2 SVGAGI. Trimming shortened V by 0 bases and J by 3 bases, and 12 bases separated the two germline ends. The sample was PBMCs. The chain employs TRBV6-5 and TRBJ2-4; D may be TRBD2 (6 bases). The clonotype originates from a human donor in good health. Some clones in this sample may be carry-over from other donors' samples. The chain's CDR3 is CASSYSGGPGKNIQYF. CDR3 DNA sequence: TGTGCCAGCAGTTACTCCGGAGGGCCGGGCAAAAACATTCAGTACTTC.